This TCR beta chain was sequenced for a study of PD-1 blockade in classical Hodgkin lymphoma. This sample's time point: newly diagnosed, previously untreated cHL patient sample. Isolation of CD4+ T cells from thawed PBMCs was performed by magnetic negative selection. Only a few counts were recorded for this clone. This CDR3 is 13 amino acids long. V was clipped by 0 bases and J by 7 bases, with 7 bases between them. Germline V gene lookup returns CDR1 KGHSH and CDR2 LQKENI. Sequencing was performed with immunoSEQ multiplex PCR; in TCRdb, only in-frame clones are kept and a portion is missing. The sample includes more than 25,000 clones, roughly nine tenths of them seen just once.

Material for sequencing was CD4+ T cells from blood. This chain links TRBV18 with TRBJ1-5; D is ambiguous. The TCR sequence derives from a human donor with classical Hodgkin lymphoma. The CDR3 loop is CASSPPNPQPQHF. CDR3 in DNA: TGTGCCAGCTCACCACCTAACCCCCAGCCCCAGCATTTT.